One sample yielded the 7 T cell receptor beta chains listed below, sequenced in a study of T-cell reconstitution after alpha-beta-depleted transplantation in children. Preparation of the TCRbeta library involved a method that used unique molecular identifiers. TCRdb re-called the PCR reads with MiXCR, one entry per CDR3 protein. This sample has some 200,000 distinct CDR3 sequences; 8.4% occur once, and the top ten carry less than 40%. The material sequenced was PBMCs, mostly from graft donor cells, taken 360 days after TCRalphabeta/CD19-depleted stem cell transplant. The receptors here all came from a male patient between 2 and 15 years old who had a stem cell transplant for acute myeloid leukemia, so the T cells may come from the graft donor.

This CDR3 reads CATSRDTPTVVSEQYV. The CDR3, as DNA: TGTGCCACCAGCAGAGATACCCCGACAGTAGTAAGCGAGCAGTACGTC. The chain joins TRBV15 to TRBJ2-7; tentative D call: TRBD1 (5 bases). The CDR3 sequence is 16 residues long. Between the trimmed V and J ends, which lost 0 bases and 6 bases, there was a span of 18 bases. Germline CDR1 reads LNHNV; CDR2 reads YYDKDF (reference sequence).

This chain joins TRBV20-1 and TRBJ2-1; TRBD2 matches 8 bases. The CDR3 has 15 amino acids. Germline V gene sequence: CDR1 DFQATT, CDR2 SNEGSKA (reference sequence). Trimming took 7 bases from V and 2 from J; bases not matched to a gene: 10. The CDR3 coding sequence is TGCAGTGGCTTAGCTCCGGGACTAGCCTACAATGAGCAGTTCTTC. It specifies CSGLAPGLAYNEQFF.

V gene TRBV12-3 or TRBV12-4 combines with J gene TRBJ2-5; 9 bases map to TRBD2. The CDR3 totals 14 residues. The V gene end was trimmed by 3 bases and the J gene end by 10 bases; junction bases not matched to a gene: 9. Written as DNA, the CDR3 is TGTGCCAGCAGTTTGGTCCTAGCGGGGCTGGGCCAGTACTTC. It yields the protein CASSLVLAGLGQYF.

As concerns this clonotype: Compared with germline, one end of the junction differs, possibly owing to a read error. This CDR3 is CTSSFFWGGGESSTDTQYF. CDR3 nucleotide sequence: TGTACCAGCAGTTTTTTCTGGGGGGGCGGGGAATCTAGCACAGATACGCAGTATTTT. The chain employs TRBV3-1 and TRBJ2-3, with D perhaps TRBD2 (7 bases). The CDR3 spans 19 residues. Germline CDR1 and CDR2: LGHDT and YNNKEL (reference sequence).

In this sample, this clonotype turned up a few times. The chain couples TRBV5-1 to TRBJ2-7; D might be TRBD2 (5 bases). Per germline, CDR1 SGHRS and CDR2 YFSETQ. This CDR3 has 13 amino acids. V gave up 5 bases and J gave up 3 bases, with 12 bases separating them. The DNA of the CDR3 is TGCGCCAGCAGTATATGGGAGAGCTACGAGCAGTACTTC. Translating gives CASSIWESYEQYF.

This clonotype was seen many times. This chain joins TRBV6-5 and TRBJ1-2, with D perhaps TRBD1 (6 bases). Germline CDR1 and CDR2: MNHEY and SVGAGI. V was clipped by 4 bases and J by 5 bases, with 14 bases between them. CDR3 length: 14 amino acids. The CDR3 DNA sequence: TGTGCCAGCAGTTCATATACAGGGTATTATGGCTACACCTTC. Translation: CASSSYTGYYGYTF.

This rearrangement joins TRBV5-1 to TRBJ2-7; 7 nucleotides agree with TRBD1. This CDR3 comprises 17 residues. Germline V gene lookup returns CDR1 SGHRS and CDR2 YFSETQ. The V gene end was trimmed by 5 bases and the J gene end by 0 bases; junction bases not matched to a gene: 14. DNA of the CDR3: TGCGCCAGCAGTCCCAGCGACAGGGCCCTAAGCTCCTACGAGCAGTACTTC. Translation: CASSPSDRALSSYEQYF.